This T cell receptor (beta chain) is from a study of shared clonotypes between healthy human individuals. Assay used: immunoSEQ multiplex PCR; TCRdb lists only in-frame clones, some missing. The data show around 1.9 million clones, with 93% seen just once and 1.5% to 2% held by the top ten. This clone came up a few times. This sample includes further DNA sequences coding for the same CDR3. J was trimmed by 1 base and V by 5 bases; bases with no gene match: 4. The CDR3 covers 14 residues. Per the germline V gene, CDR1 is SEHNR and CDR2 is FQNEAQ (reference sequence). Only CD45RO-negative cells positively selected for CCR7 counted as naive CD8 cells, so terminally differentiated effector memory CD45RA+ cells were excluded.

What was sequenced was naive CD8+ T cells from PBMCs. This TCR derives from a man aged 18 to 30 in good health. Some clones in this sample may be carry-over from other donors' samples. The V and J genes are TRBV7-9 and TRBJ1-1, with TRBD1 matching over 7 bases. This CDR3 reads CASSLDRSNTEAFF. The CDR3 DNA follows: TGTGCCAGCAGCCTGGACAGGTCGAACACTGAAGCTTTCTTT. The complete variable domain, with remaining parts taken from reference TRBV7-9 and TRBJ1-1, reads DTGVSQNPRHKITKRGQNVTFRCDPISEHNRLYWYRQTLGQGPEFLTYFQNEAQLEKSRLLSDRFSAERPKGSFSTLEIQRTEQGDSAMYLCASSLDRSNTEAFFGQGTRLTVV.